A selection of T cell receptor beta chains follows, all from one sample in a study of siplizumab effects on memory and regulatory T cells. Sequenced by immunoSEQ multiplex PCR; TCRdb stores in-frame clones only, minus some. The data show some 73,000 clones, 93% seen once. Sequencing input: CD8+ T cells sorted from blood. Receptor source: a human donor in good health. Each CDR3 is given with its conserved first and last residue. D genes are given only for firm matches. Clone size, where shown, is once, few, many, or a class for clones that have expanded.

>NA|TRBJ1-6|NA|TRBV21-1
CASSKDRTVPSPLHF
TGTGCCAGCAGCAAAGATAGGACAGTTCCCTCACCCCTCCACTTT
>NA|TRBJ2-1|NA|TRBV6-5
CASSPLMGDEQFF
TGTGCCAGCAGTCCCCTAATGGGCGATGAGCAGTTCTTC
>NA|TRBJ1-5|NA|TRBV5-6
CASSLGARALSNQPQHF
TGTGCCAGCAGCTTGGGAGCTAGGGCTCTGAGCAATCAGCCCCAGCATTTT
>NA|TRBJ1-3|NA|TRBV19
CASIRDGSSGNTIYF
TGTGCCAGTATCCGGGACGGGAGCTCTGGAAACACCATATATTTT
>NA|TRBJ1-5|NA|TRBV7-9
CASTEGSGGGYSNQPQHF
TGTGCCAGCACCGAAGGATCCGGGGGCGGTTATAGCAATCAGCCCCAGCATTTT
>TRBD2|TRBJ2-1|NA|TRBV27
CASTLSGGYNEQFF
TGTGCCAGCACTCTGTCGGGGGGGTACAATGAGCAGTTCTTC
>NA|TRBJ2-3|NA|TRBV14
CASSQGFLDTQYF
TGTGCCAGCAGCCAAGGTTTTTTGGATACGCAGTATTTT
>NA|TRBJ2-5|NA|TRBV19
CASFGKDQETQYF
TGTGCCAGTTTTGGTAAAGATCAAGAGACCCAGTACTTC
>TRBD1|TRBJ2-1|NA|TRBV27
CASSLTPGTGWNEQFF
TGTGCCAGCAGTTTAACTCCCGGGACAGGTTGGAATGAGCAGTTCTTC
>TRBD2|TRBJ2-5|NA|TRBV4-1
CASSQGTGLAGEETQYF
TGCGCCAGCAGCCAAGGTACGGGACTAGCGGGGGAAGAGACCCAGTACTTC
>NA|TRBJ2-1|NA|TRBV5-4
CASSPGTANEQFF
TGTGCCAGCAGCCCGGGGACCGCAAATGAGCAGTTCTTC
>NA|TRBJ1-1|NA|TRBV20-1
CSANFATEAFF
TGCAGTGCTAATTTTGCCACTGAAGCTTTCTTT
>NA|TRBJ2-2|NA|TRBV9
CASSVDWGSGELFF
TGTGCCAGCAGCGTAGATTGGGGGTCCGGGGAGCTGTTTTTT
>NA|TRBJ2-7|NA|TRBV28
CASSPDPWTVGEQYF
TGTGCCAGCAGTCCCGACCCGTGGACAGTTGGCGAGCAGTACTTC
>TRBD1|TRBJ2-7|NA|TRBV14
CASSRRDRGVEQYF
TGTGCCAGCAGCCGACGAGACAGGGGAGTCGAGCAGTACTTC
>NA|TRBJ1-5|NA|TRBV23-1
CASSQSGRLRQTNQPQHF
TGCGCCAGCAGTCAATCTGGGCGATTGAGACAGACCAATCAGCCCCAGCATTTT
>TRBD2|TRBJ2-5|NA|TRBV11-2
CASSRERGPGWTQYF
TGTGCCAGCAGCCGAGAGCGGGGGCCGGGATGGACCCAGTACTTC
>TRBD2|TRBJ2-3|NA|TRBV28
CASSFKELAGWVNTQYF
TGTGCCAGCAGTTTTAAGGAACTAGCGGGGTGGGTGAATACGCAGTATTTT
>TRBD1|TRBJ2-3|once|TRBV19
CASSGTGPFGTDTQYF
TGTGCCAGTAGCGGGACAGGGCCCTTCGGCACAGATACGCAGTATTTT
>TRBD1|TRBJ2-7|few|TRBV10-1
CASSATGDYEQYF
TGCGCCAGCAGTGCAACAGGGGACTACGAGCAGTACTTC
>NA|TRBJ1-2|NA|TRBV7-9
CASGLTGPYGYTF
TGTGCCAGCGGATTGACAGGCCCCTATGGCTACACCTTC
>NA|TRBJ1-2|NA|TRBV19
CASSIPDWGEINYGYTF
TGTGCCAGTAGTATCCCCGACTGGGGAGAGATTAACTATGGCTACACCTTC
>NA|TRBJ2-3|NA|TRBV6-5
CASSYTQTDTQYF
TGTGCCAGCAGTTACACGCAAACAGATACGCAGTATTTT
>NA|TRBJ2-3|NA|TRBV15
CATSRTSTDTQYF
TGTGCCACCAGCAGGACTAGCACAGATACGCAGTATTTT
>NA|TRBJ1-1|NA|TRBV19
CASSIGEGLTEAFF
TGTGCCAGTAGTATAGGGGAGGGGCTCACTGAAGCTTTCTTT
>NA|TRBJ2-2|NA|TRBV7-3
CASSSSQGPGELFF
TGTGCCAGCAGCTCTTCCCAGGGCCCCGGGGAGCTGTTTTTT
>TRBD1|TRBJ2-7|few|TRBV5-5
CASSLGQGIDEQYF
TGTGCCAGCAGCTTGGGACAGGGTATTGACGAGCAGTACTTC
>NA|TRBJ2-7|NA|TRBV7-8
CASSLLVFGTASYEQYF
TGTGCCAGCAGCTTATTGGTGTTCGGGACTGCCTCCTACGAGCAGTACTTC
>TRBD1|TRBJ1-1|NA|TRBV23-1
CASSQSLGGQGRMNTEAFF
TGCGCCAGCAGTCAATCGTTGGGGGGACAGGGTCGGATGAACACTGAAGCTTTCTTT
>NA|TRBJ1-4|NA|TRBV4-1
CASSQNREEKLFF
TGCGCCAGCAGCCAAAACCGGGAAGAAAAACTGTTTTTT
>TRBD1|TRBJ2-7|NA|TRBV5-1
CASSCMDRECGSYEQYF
TGCGCCAGCAGCTGTATGGACAGGGAGTGTGGGTCCTACGAGCAGTACTTC
>NA|TRBJ1-2|NA|TRBV9
CASSVATGAGYGYTF
TGTGCCAGCAGCGTAGCTACGGGGGCAGGTTATGGCTACACCTTC
>TRBD1|TRBJ2-7|NA|TRBV6-6
CASSPGTAYEQYF
TGTGCCAGCAGCCCCGGGACAGCCTACGAGCAGTACTTC
>TRBD1|TRBJ1-2|NA|TRBV27
CASSLGTGNGYTF
TGTGCCAGCAGTCTTGGGACAGGCAATGGCTACACCTTC
>NA|TRBJ2-5|NA|TRBV9
CASSVGEGLETQYF
TGTGCCAGCAGCGTAGGCGAGGGGTTAGAGACCCAGTACTTC
>NA|TRBJ1-2|NA|TRBV5-4
CASSLGGAGVNGYTF
TGTGCCAGCAGCTTGGGGGGAGCAGGGGTGAATGGCTACACCTTC
>NA|TRBJ1-5|NA|TRBV27
CASSLLGAYQPQHF
TGTGCCAGCAGTTTACTTGGGGCCTATCAGCCCCAGCATTTT
>NA|TRBJ1-1|NA|TRBV7-9
CASSPGYSQGEKSNTEAFF
TGTGCCAGCAGCCCCGGATATTCGCAGGGCGAAAAGTCGAACACTGAAGCTTTCTTT
>TRBD2|TRBJ2-1|NA|TRBV30
CAWLGLANEQFF
TGTGCCTGGCTGGGACTAGCGAATGAGCAGTTCTTC
>NA|TRBJ1-5|NA|TRBV9
CASSVGWNQPQHF
TGTGCCAGCAGCGTAGGGTGGAATCAGCCCCAGCATTTT
>NA|TRBJ1-6|NA|TRBV14
CASSHVGTGYSPLHF
TGTGCCAGCAGCCACGTAGGGACGGGTTATTCACCCCTCCACTTT
>NA|TRBJ2-3|NA|TRBV19
CASSIIRTDTQYF
TGTGCCAGTAGTATAATCCGTACAGATACGCAGTATTTT
>TRBD2|TRBJ2-1|NA|TRBV4-1
CASSQDRRIAGGSTANNEQFF
TGCGCCAGCAGCCAAGACCGCAGGATAGCGGGGGGCTCAACCGCTAACAATGAGCAGTTCTTC
>NA|TRBJ1-2|NA|TRBV14
CASSQVTQGWANYGYTF
TGTGCCAGCAGCCAAGTCACTCAGGGGTGGGCTAACTATGGCTACACCTTC
>TRBD1|TRBJ2-7|few|TRBV19
CASSKGQGVWEQYF
TGTGCCAGTAGTAAGGGACAGGGGGTATGGGAGCAGTACTTC
>NA|TRBJ2-7|NA|TRBV19
CASSIGGTAYEQYF
TGTGCCAGTAGTATAGGTGGGACTGCCTACGAGCAGTACTTC
>TRBD1|TRBJ2-7|NA|TRBV7-3
CASSPGQGPPYEQYF
TGTGCCAGCAGCCCAGGACAGGGTCCTCCCTACGAGCAGTACTTC
>TRBD2|TRBJ2-1|NA|TRBV15
CATSRDRASGGRDEQFF
TGTGCCACCAGCAGAGATAGGGCTAGCGGGGGCCGTGATGAGCAGTTCTTC
>NA|TRBJ2-3|NA|TRBV7-3
CASSLSLMRTGTDTQYF
TGTGCCAGCAGCTTAAGTCTTATGCGCACGGGCACAGATACGCAGTATTTT
>NA|TRBJ2-6|NA|TRBV6-1
CASSDGVPLLEANVLTF
TGTGCCAGCAGTGATGGGGTGCCTCTTCTAGAGGCCAACGTCCTGACTTTC
>TRBD1|TRBJ1-1|NA|TRBV2
CAPTGGPEAFF
TGTGCCCCCACAGGGGGCCCCGAAGCTTTCTTT
>NA|TRBJ2-1|NA|TRBV7-9
CASSLAPWNEQFF
TGTGCCAGCAGCTTAGCGCCGTGGAATGAGCAGTTCTTC
>NA|TRBJ1-2|NA|TRBV4-2
CASSQGEGVDYGYTF
TGTGCCAGCAGCCAAGGAGAGGGGGTTGACTATGGCTACACCTTC
>NA|TRBJ2-1|NA|TRBV2
CASSDLIGSYNEQFF
TGTGCCAGCAGTGATCTCATCGGGTCCTACAATGAGCAGTTCTTC
>NA|TRBJ2-7|NA|TRBV5-1
CASSFPGEQYF
TGCGCCAGCAGCTTCCCGGGCGAGCAGTACTTC